These T cell receptor beta chains were read from a single sample in a study of T cell repertoires in cytomegalovirus infection. TCRdb ran MiXCR on the reads and lists one entry per CDR3 protein. The sample records roughly 630,000 distinct CDR3 sequences, approximately 25% being singletons. Specimen: CD8+ T cells from PBMCs. The receptors stem from a human donor in good health (CMV status not recorded). Some clones in this sample may be carry-over from other donors' samples. The CDR3 runs from the conserved cysteine through the conserved F or W. The D gene is left open where the match is weak. Clone size, where shown, is once, few, many, or a class for clones that have expanded.

d_call j_call clone_size v_call cdr3_aa cdr3_nt
TRBD1 TRBJ2-7 NA TRBV11-2 CASAQWARQGKSYEQYF TGTGCCAGCGCCCAATGGGCCCGACAGGGAAAGAGCTACGAGCAGTACTTC
NA TRBJ2-1 NA TRBV24-1 CATSEAGSYNEQFF TGTGCCACCAGTGAAGCGGGCTCCTACAATGAGCAGTTCTTC
TRBD2 TRBJ2-2 NA TRBV6-6 CASSRPRAGDGELFF TGTGCCAGCAGCCGCCCCCGGGCGGGGGACGGGGAGCTGTTTTTT
TRBD2 TRBJ2-7 few TRBV19 CASSIGGTHPYEQYF TGTGCCAGTAGTATCGGGGGGACCCACCCCTACGAGCAGTACTTC
NA TRBJ1-6 few TRBV5-1 CASSLEGGHSPLHF TGCGCCAGCAGCTTGGAGGGGGGCCATTCACCCCTCCACTTT
NA TRBJ2-1 few TRBV27 CASSDGGAGSGQFF TGTGCCAGCTCTGACGGGGGTGCAGGGAGTGGGCAGTTCTTC
NA TRBJ2-1 many TRBV28 CASSLSQGGNEQFF TGTGCCAGCAGTTTATCTCAGGGGGGCAATGAGCAGTTCTTC
NA TRBJ1-5 NA TRBV2 CASRKLAGDTDTQHF TGTGCCAGCAGGAAACTAGCGGGGGACACAGATACGCAGCATTTT
TRBD1 TRBJ1-5 many TRBV7-8 CASNALDRGYNQPQHF TGTGCCAGCAACGCGTTGGACAGGGGGTACAATCAGCCCCAGCATTTT
NA TRBJ2-2 NA TRBV6-5 CASSYGVDTGELFF TGTGCCAGCAGTTACGGAGTGGACACCGGGGAGCTGTTTTTT
NA TRBJ1-2 NA TRBV10-3 CAITHLPRGGRGYTF TGTGCCATCACTCATCTCCCCCGAGGGGGTCGCGGCTACACCTTC
TRBD1 TRBJ1-2 many TRBV28 CASSFPSDRAHGYTF TGTGCCAGCAGTTTCCCCTCAGACAGGGCGCATGGCTACACCTTC
NA TRBJ1-4 few TRBV20-1 CSASRNPRATNEKLFF TGCAGTGCTAGCAGGAATCCTAGGGCAACTAATGAAAAACTGTTTTTT
TRBD2 TRBJ2-1 many TRBV7-8 CASSPLAGGRNEQFF TGTGCCAGCAGCCCACTAGCGGGGGGTAGAAATGAGCAGTTCTTC
NA TRBJ1-1 NA TRBV6-4 CASSAAGGNTEAFF TGTGCCAGCAGTGCCGCCGGGGGGAACACTGAAGCTTTCTTT
NA TRBJ1-1 NA TRBV6-2/TRBV6-3 CASSEEVSQNWEAFF TGTGCCAGCTCCGAGGAGGTCAGCCAAAATTGGGAAGCTTTCTTT
TRBD1 TRBJ2-5 once TRBV20-1 CSARDRDRGTAAQYF TGCAGTGCTAGAGATAGGGACAGGGGGACGGCGGCCCAGTACTTC
NA TRBJ2-7 many TRBV2 CASNRDSSYEQYF TGTGCCAGCAACCGGGACTCATCCTACGAGCAGTACTTC
NA TRBJ1-4 NA TRBV18 CASSPGGYNEKLFF TGTGCCAGCTCACCCGGAGGTTATAATGAAAAACTGTTTTTT
NA TRBJ2-3 many TRBV7-6 CASSFDRTDTQYF TGTGCCAGCAGCTTCGACAGGACAGATACGCAGTATTTT
NA TRBJ2-4 many TRBV5-4 CASSGTGTPKNIQYF TGTGCCAGCAGCGGGACCGGGACGCCTAAAAACATTCAGTACTTC
TRBD1 TRBJ2-7 few TRBV7-6 CASSRPDRGGPYEQYF TGTGCCAGCAGCAGACCGGACAGGGGGGGACCCTACGAGCAGTACTTC
TRBD1 TRBJ2-7 NA TRBV2 CAMRTGRSYEQYF TGTGCCATGAGGACAGGGAGATCCTACGAGCAGTACTTC
NA TRBJ2-2 many TRBV12-3/TRBV12-4 CASSFLPGLGELFF TGTGCCAGCAGTTTCCTCCCAGGGTTGGGGGAGCTGTTTTTT
NA TRBJ1-2 NA TRBV20-1 CSARDPGETNYGYTF TGCAGTGCTAGAGATCCCGGAGAAACTAACTATGGCTACACCTTC
NA TRBJ1-1 few TRBV19 CASIWGNTEAFF TGTGCCAGTATATGGGGAAACACTGAAGCTTTCTTT
TRBD2 TRBJ2-1 many TRBV6-2/TRBV6-3 CARARTSGEQFF TGTGCCAGGGCTAGGACTAGCGGTGAGCAGTTCTTC
TRBD1 TRBJ2-2 NA TRBV20-1 CSAGTVNTGELFF TGCAGTGCGGGGACAGTGAACACCGGGGAGCTGTTTTTT
TRBD1 TRBJ1-1 many TRBV7-9 CASSHRGRETEAFF TGTGCCAGCAGTCACAGGGGCAGGGAGACTGAAGCTTTCTTT
NA TRBJ2-5 NA TRBV7-9 CVSRGIGVQETQYF TGTGTCAGCAGAGGAATAGGAGTCCAAGAGACCCAGTACTTC
NA TRBJ1-4 NA TRBV5-5 CASSLEIAGANNEKLFF TGTGCCAGCAGCTTGGAAATCGCCGGGGCCAATAATGAAAAACTGTTTTTT
TRBD1 TRBJ2-3 NA TRBV7-9 CASSWGTGESDTQYF TGTGCCAGCAGCTGGGGGACAGGGGAGTCAGATACGCAGTATTTT
TRBD2 TRBJ2-1 many TRBV7-6 CASSPRGSSYNEQFF TGTGCCAGCAGTCCGCGGGGGAGCTCCTACAATGAGCAGTTCTTC
NA TRBJ1-5 many TRBV7-9 CASTSGPADQPQHF TGTGCCAGCACCTCGGGGCCGGCCGATCAGCCCCAGCATTTT
NA TRBJ2-1 NA TRBV6-2/TRBV6-3 CASSPLPSYNEQFF TGTGCCAGCAGTCCCCTCCCTAGCTACAATGAGCAGTTCTTC
TRBD2 TRBJ2-5 many TRBV7-2 CASSTSGGEAETQYF TGTGCCAGCAGCACTAGCGGGGGGGAGGCGGAGACCCAGTACTTC
NA TRBJ2-2 many TRBV20-1 CSAQAWRDNTGELFF TGCAGTGCTCAAGCCTGGAGGGATAACACCGGGGAGCTGTTTTTT
NA TRBJ2-3 few TRBV29-1 CSVEDWDTQYF TGCAGCGTTGAAGATTGGGATACGCAGTATTTT
NA TRBJ1-1 few TRBV6-5 CASSYSKVAELVLSGTEAFF TGTGCCAGCAGTTACTCGAAGGTTGCTGAGTTAGTCCTGAGTGGCACTGAAGCTTTCTTT
NA TRBJ1-2 few TRBV6-2/TRBV6-3 CASSYSRDGYTF TGTGCCAGCAGTTACTCCAGGGATGGCTACACCTTC
NA TRBJ2-1 NA TRBV20-1 CSAHPADNEQFF TGCAGTGCACACCCCGCGGACAATGAGCAGTTCTTC
NA TRBJ1-2 NA TRBV20-1 CSARSPGLIKNYGYTF TGCAGTGCTAGATCGCCTGGCCTAATCAAAAACTATGGCTACACCTTC
TRBD1 TRBJ1-4 few TRBV7-9 CASSFPGTGGSNEKLFF TGTGCCAGCAGCTTCCCCGGGACAGGGGGCAGTAATGAAAAACTGTTTTTT
NA TRBJ2-4 few TRBV29-1 CSVTGTQNIQYF TGCAGCGTTACCGGGACACAAAACATTCAGTACTTC
NA TRBJ2-3 few TRBV2 CASSESNTQYF TGTGCCAGCAGTGAGAGTAATACGCAGTATTTT
TRBD1 TRBJ1-5 many TRBV7-4 CASSSGTGNQPQHF TGTGCCAGCAGCTCCGGGACAGGGAATCAGCCCCAGCATTTT
NA TRBJ2-5 many TRBV12-3/TRBV12-4 CASRGPQGQTQYF TGTGCCAGCAGAGGGCCCCAGGGGCAGACCCAGTACTTC
NA TRBJ1-1 few TRBV18 CASSLPGRLEAFF TGTGCCAGCTCACTGCCGGGCCGCCTTGAAGCTTTCTTT
NA TRBJ2-7 many TRBV7-2 CASSAGTSSSYEQYF TGTGCCAGCAGCGCGGGGACATCGAGCTCCTACGAGCAGTACTTC